This T cell receptor beta chain was obtained from a study of blood T cell repertoires in COVID-19. Everyone who took part was roughly 18 to 90 years old, and they came from about 25 US areas. V shed 2 bases, J shed 7 bases, and the junction held 6 bases outside the gene matches. The CDR3 runs 15 residues. The germline V gene has CDR1 SGHRS and CDR2 YFSETQ. Original handling: Estimates of nucleated cell counts were drawn from the amplification of reference gene primers. The protocol was immunoSEQ multiplex PCR, while the TCRdb copy is restricted to in-frame clones and leaves out a portion. V, J and clone size reflect that table, while D and trimming were determined from the DNA. There are around 330,000 clones in the sample; 89% occur only once, and around a tenth lies in the top ten.

The chain recombines TRBV5-1 with TRBJ2-2; TRBD2 aligns across 9 bases. This receptor was taken from a woman aged 40 to 50 who had recovered from COVID-19. The source material was PBMCs or T cells enriched from blood (not recorded which). The CDR3 bases are TGCGCCAGCAGCTTATTTGCGGGAGGGGTCGGGGAGCTGTTTTTT. Translated, it gives CASSLFAGGVGELFF.